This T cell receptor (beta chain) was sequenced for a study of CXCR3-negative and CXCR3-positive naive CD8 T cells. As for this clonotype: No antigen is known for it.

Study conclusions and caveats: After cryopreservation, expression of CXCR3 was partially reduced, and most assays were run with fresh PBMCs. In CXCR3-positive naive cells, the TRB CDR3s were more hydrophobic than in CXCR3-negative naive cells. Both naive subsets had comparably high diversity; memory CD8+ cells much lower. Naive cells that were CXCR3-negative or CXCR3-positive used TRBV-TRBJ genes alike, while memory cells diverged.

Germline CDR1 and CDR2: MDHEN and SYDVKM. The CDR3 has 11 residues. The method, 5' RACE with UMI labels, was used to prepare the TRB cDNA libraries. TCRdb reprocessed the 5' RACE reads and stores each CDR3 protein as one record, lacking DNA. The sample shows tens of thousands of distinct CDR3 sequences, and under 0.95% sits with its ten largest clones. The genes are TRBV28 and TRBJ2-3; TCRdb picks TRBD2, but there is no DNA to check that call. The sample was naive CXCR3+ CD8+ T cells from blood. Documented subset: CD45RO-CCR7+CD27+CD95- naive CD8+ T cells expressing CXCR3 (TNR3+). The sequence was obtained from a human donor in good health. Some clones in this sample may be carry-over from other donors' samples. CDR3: CASSTRTEVYF.